This T cell receptor (beta chain) was recovered during a study of CD8 T cell repertoires and HIV-1 epitope variants. The wider study: Separate wells received one of Twenty-five Gag or Nef variant peptides. An uncultured baseline aliquot held 1M T cells. The study, taken as a whole, reports: No clonotypes responded to the TAALDMSHF plasma variant; about five recognized KF9, one HW9.

This clone was counted only a few times. Antigen unknown. The data were produced by immunoSEQ multiplex PCR, yet TCRdb's version contains in-frame clones alone and is incomplete. The sample shows a few thousand clones, around three fifths of them seen only once. The CDR3 is 15 amino acids. The germline V gene encodes CDR1 LNHDA and CDR2 SQIVND (reference sequence). Unmatched junction bases numbered 7, after V lost 1 base and J lost 8 bases. The J gene is TRBJ2-1, the V gene TRBV19; 8 nucleotides match TRBD2. Material for sequencing was cultured CD8+ T cells derived from PBMCs. The sequence was collected from a male donor with HIV. The CDR3 region has the DNA TGTGCCAGTAGTATAGGGGGTAGCGGGAACGATGAGCAGTTCTTC. It specifies CASSIGGSGNDEQFF.